A single sample gave rise to the 16 T cell receptor beta chains below, sequenced in a study of CD8 T cells in ankylosing spondylitis. Study-level findings and limits: In ankylosing spondylitis blood, a motif of roughly 8 highly homologous TCR beta variants appeared characteristic.

These TCRs' antigens remain unknown. MiXCR, applied by TCRdb to the 5' RACE reads, yields one record per CDR3 protein. Of fewer than 550,000 distinct CDR3 sequences in the sample, about 5.4% were seen once. Sequencing was carried out using blood, either unsorted or a sorted T cell fraction (not recorded which). Source of these receptors: a male donor with ankylosing spondylitis.

This clonotype was detected many times. This chain uses TRBV4-2 with TRBJ1-2; 8 nucleotides align to TRBD1. The germline gives CDR1 LGHNA, CDR2 YNFKEQ. Germline trimming cut 1 base from V and 8 bases from J; bases unmatched to any gene: 9. CDR3 length: 15 residues. CDR3 bases: TGTGCCAGCAGCCAAGTGATCCCAGGGGGCGGAGGCTACACCTTC. This translates into CASSQVIPGGGGYTF.

This clonotype was seen ten or more times. The chain carries TRBV6-1 and TRBJ2-7, with a possible D match to TRBD1 (6 bases). Germline V CDR1 and CDR2: MNHNS, SASEGT. With 5 bases removed from V and 2 bases from J, the gap between germline ends came to 13 bases. This CDR3 comprises 14 residues. The CDR3 loop reads CASSRYREPYEQYF. DNA of the CDR3: TGTGCCAGCAGTCGGTACAGGGAACCCTACGAGCAGTACTTC.

This clonotype was observed a handful of times. The CDR3 nucleotides read TGTGCCAGCAGGCCGCTAGGGACAGGGGGCTACGAGCAGTACTTC. Its protein product is CASRPLGTGGYEQYF. The V gene is TRBV27, the J gene TRBJ2-7; 11 nucleotides line up with TRBD1. With V trimmed by 6 bases and J by 3 bases, 7 bases remained unmatched. There are 15 residues in the CDR3. Germline V CDR1 and CDR2: MNHEY, SMNVEV (reference sequence).

This clonotype was counted at least ten times. The chain employs TRBV24-1 and TRBJ1-1; no reliable D call. The ends were cut back, 4 bases at V and 1 base at J, with 9 bases in the middle. The CDR3 is 14 amino acids. Germline values: CDR1 KGHDR, CDR2 SFDVKD. CDR3 sequence: CATSEAGENTEAFF. As DNA, the CDR3 is TGTGCCACCAGTGAGGCGGGCGAGAACACTGAAGCTTTCTTT.

The V gene is TRBV2, the J gene TRBJ2-7; 10 bases line up with TRBD2. The CDR3 sequence is 15 residues long. J lost 5 bases, V lost 6 bases, and 10 bases had no gene match. Per the germline V gene, CDR1 is SNHLY and CDR2 is FYNNEI. The CDR3 DNA is TGTGCCAGCAGAAACAAAGCGGGAGGGCCAGACGAGCAGTACTTC. It yields the protein CASRNKAGGPDEQYF.

This clonotype was found many times. The chain is built from TRBV7-9 and TRBJ1-2, with a weak D call TRBD1 (5 bases). Germline assignment: CDR1 SEHNR and CDR2 FQNEAQ (reference sequence). Trimming removed 1 base from V and 4 bases from J, with 13 bases in between. The CDR3 extends over 15 amino acids. The CDR3 loop is CASSLDPGMVYGYTF. CDR3 coding DNA: TGTGCCAGCAGCTTAGATCCAGGGATGGTCTATGGCTACACCTTC.

This clonotype came up many times. V is TRBV7-9 and J is TRBJ2-1, with 11 nucleotides matching TRBD2. The ends lost 1 base at V and 5 bases at J; junction bases unmatched: 4. The CDR3 covers 16 residues. Germline CDR1 reads SEHNR; CDR2 reads FQNEAQ (reference sequence). This CDR3 is CASSLGLAGKDNEQFF. The CDR3 DNA is TGTGCCAGCAGCTTAGGACTAGCGGGGAAGGACAATGAGCAGTTCTTC. Drawing the rest from reference TRBV7-9 and TRBJ2-1, the complete variable domain is DTGVSQNPRHKITKRGQNVTFRCDPISEHNRLYWYRQTLGQGPEFLTYFQNEAQLEKSRLLSDRFSAERPKGSFSTLEIQRTEQGDSAMYLCASSLGLAGKDNEQFFGPGTRLTVL.

In its sample, this clonotype was seen many times. The rearrangement joins TRBV20-1 to TRBJ1-6, with a tentative D call TRBD1 (5 bases). CDR1 is DFQATT and CDR2 is SNEGSKA in the germline V gene (reference sequence). V lost 0 bases, J lost 0 bases, and 9 bases lay in between. The CDR3 totals 16 residues. This CDR3 is CSAREHRSSYNSPLHF. The DNA for the CDR3 is TGCAGTGCTAGAGAACACAGGAGCTCCTATAATTCACCCCTCCACTTT.

In this sample, this clonotype turned up many times. As DNA, the CDR3 is TGTGCCAGCAGTTACCCTCTGGTGGCGAAGGGGGGGGATACGCAGTATTTT. It translates to CASSYPLVAKGGDTQYF. The genes are TRBV6-2 or TRBV6-3 and TRBJ2-3, with a possible D match to TRBD2 (7 bases). Between the trimmed V and J ends, which lost 2 bases and 6 bases, there was a span of 21 bases. The CDR3 length is 17 residues. Germline V gives CDR1 MNHEY, CDR2 SVGEGT.

This clonotype was counted ten times or more. V is TRBV7-2 and J is TRBJ2-7; TRBD2 aligns across 7 bases. The CDR3 totals 14 residues. Trimming cost V 5 bases and J 5 bases; bases outside gene matches: 9. Germline CDR1 reads SGHTA; CDR2 reads FQGNSA. The CDR3 DNA is TGTGCCAGCAGCCTCATGGGGGGGGAGGACGAGCAGTACTTC. This encodes CASSLMGGEDEQYF.

This clonotype appeared a few times. The genes are TRBV5-1 and TRBJ2-1; D is unclear. Trimming left V 0 bases short and J 7 bases short, with 11 bases between. CDR3 length: 14 residues. Germline lookup yields CDR1 SGHRS and CDR2 YFSETQ. The CDR3 DNA sequence: TGCGCCAGCAGCTTGGGAACTTTAGTTAATGAGCAGTTCTTC. Encoded protein: CASSLGTLVNEQFF.

At least ten counts were recorded for this clonotype. The rearrangement links TRBV11-3 to TRBJ2-5; possible D gene TRBD2, 5 bases. Trimming cost V 3 bases and J 7 bases, with 12 bases left between them. The CDR3 consists of 13 residues. Germline lookup yields CDR1 SGHNT and CDR2 YENEEA. CDR3 sequence (DNA): TGTGCCAGCAGCTTTACCCAGGCGGGGACCCAGTACTTC. Its protein is CASSFTQAGTQYF. Full variable domain (outside the CDR3, taken from reference TRBV11-3 and TRBJ2-5): EAGVVQSPRYKIIEKKQPVAFWCNPISGHNTLYWYLQNLGQGPELLIRYENEEAVDDSQLPKDRFSAERLKGVDSTLKIQPAELGDSAVYLCASSFTQAGTQYFGPGTRLLVL.

This clonotype was seen a few times. The chain recombines TRBV20-1 with TRBJ2-3; 13 bases agree with TRBD2. The germline V gene encodes CDR1 DFQATT and CDR2 SNEGSKA (reference sequence). The CDR3 covers 17 residues. Trimming at V came to 6 bases and at J to 3 bases, leaving 12 bases not matched to a gene. The CDR3 DNA sequence: TGCAGTGCCCGGACTAGCGGGAGCGAAGGAGGGACAGATACGCAGTATTTT. Protein sequence: CSARTSGSEGGTDTQYF.

The sample holds many counts of this clonotype. This chain joins TRBV28 and TRBJ2-3; TRBD2 is a possible D gene (5 bases). Between the trimmed V and J ends, which lost 2 bases and 11 bases, there was a span of 14 bases. This CDR3 is 13 amino acids long. Germline V gene sequence: CDR1 MDHEN, CDR2 SYDVKM. The CDR3 coding sequence is TGTGCCAGCAGTTTACTAACTAGTCCCTGGCAGTATTTT. Translated: CASSLLTSPWQYF.

The sample holds many counts of this clonotype. The V and J genes are TRBV15 and TRBJ2-5; no definite D call. Germline V CDR1 and CDR2: LNHNV, YYDKDF (reference sequence). Trimming shortened V by 0 bases and J by 4 bases, and 9 bases separated the two germline ends. CDR3 length: 14 residues. The CDR3 coding sequence is TGTGCCACCAGCAGAGATCCGTCGGCAGAGACCCAGTACTTC. This translates into CATSRDPSAETQYF.

This clonotype was counted ten times or more. The genes are TRBV7-2 and TRBJ1-2; D is uncertain. Trimming took 2 bases from V and 4 from J, leaving 11 bases between them. CDR3 length: 14 residues. Germline V gene lookup returns CDR1 SGHTA and CDR2 FQGNSA. CDR3 coding DNA: TGTGCCAGCAGCTTAAGTGACGGGTTCTATGGCTACACCTTC. This encodes CASSLSDGFYGYTF. Filled out from reference TRBV7-2 and TRBJ1-2, the complete variable domain reads GAGVSQSPSNKVTEKGKDVELRCDPISGHTALYWYRQSLGQGLEFLIYFQGNSAPDKSGLPSDRFSAERTGGSVSTLTIQRTQQEDSAVYLCASSLSDGFYGYTFGSGTRLTVV.